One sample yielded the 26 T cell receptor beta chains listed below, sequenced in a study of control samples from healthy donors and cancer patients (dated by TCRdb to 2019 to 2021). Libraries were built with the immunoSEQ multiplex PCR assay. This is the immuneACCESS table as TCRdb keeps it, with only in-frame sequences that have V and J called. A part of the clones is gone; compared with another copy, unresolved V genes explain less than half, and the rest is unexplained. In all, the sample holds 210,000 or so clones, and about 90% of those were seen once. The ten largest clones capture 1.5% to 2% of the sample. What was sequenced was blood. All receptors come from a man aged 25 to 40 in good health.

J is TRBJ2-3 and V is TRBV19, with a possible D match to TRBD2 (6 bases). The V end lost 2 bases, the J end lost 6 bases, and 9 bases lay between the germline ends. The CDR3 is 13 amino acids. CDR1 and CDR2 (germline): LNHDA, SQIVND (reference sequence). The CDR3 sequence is CASSISREDTQYF. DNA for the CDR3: TGTGCCAGTAGTATAAGCCGGGAGGATACGCAGTATTTT.

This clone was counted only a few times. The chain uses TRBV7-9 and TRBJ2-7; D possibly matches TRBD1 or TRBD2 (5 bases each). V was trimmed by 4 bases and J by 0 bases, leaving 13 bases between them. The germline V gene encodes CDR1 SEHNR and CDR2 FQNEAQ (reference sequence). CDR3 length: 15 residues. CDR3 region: CASSSTGTASYEQYF. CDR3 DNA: TGTGCCAGCAGCTCCACCGGGACGGCCTCCTACGAGCAGTACTTC.

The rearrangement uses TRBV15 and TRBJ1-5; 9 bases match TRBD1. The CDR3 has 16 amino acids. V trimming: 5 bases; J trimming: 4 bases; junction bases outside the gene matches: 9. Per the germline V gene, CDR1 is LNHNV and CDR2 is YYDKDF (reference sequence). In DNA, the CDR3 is TGTGCCACCAGCGGGCCGGACAGGGGATGGAATCAGCCCCAGCATTTT. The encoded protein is CATSGPDRGWNQPQHF. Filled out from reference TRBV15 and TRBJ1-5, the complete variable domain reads DAMVIQNPRYQVTQFGKPVTLSCSQTLNHNVMYWYQQKSSQAPKLLFHYYDKDFNNEADTPDNFQSRRPNTSFCFLDIRSPGLGDTAMYLCATSGPDRGWNQPQHFGDGTRLSIL.

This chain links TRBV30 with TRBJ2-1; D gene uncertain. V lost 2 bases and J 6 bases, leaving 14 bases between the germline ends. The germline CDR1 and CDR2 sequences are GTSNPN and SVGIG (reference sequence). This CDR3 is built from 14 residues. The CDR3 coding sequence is TGTGCCTGGAGTCGCGGTCTGTTGTCCAATGAGCAGTTCTTC. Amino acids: CAWSRGLLSNEQFF.

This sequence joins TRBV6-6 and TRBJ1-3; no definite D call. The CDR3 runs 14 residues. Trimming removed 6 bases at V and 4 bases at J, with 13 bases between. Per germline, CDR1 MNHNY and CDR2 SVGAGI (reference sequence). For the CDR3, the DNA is TGTGCCAGCAGCCCCACGGGGAGGGGAAACACCATATATTTT. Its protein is CASSPTGRGNTIYF.

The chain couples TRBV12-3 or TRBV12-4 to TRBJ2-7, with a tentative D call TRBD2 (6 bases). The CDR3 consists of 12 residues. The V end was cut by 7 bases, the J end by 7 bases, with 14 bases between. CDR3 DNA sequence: TGTGCCAGCACAAAACTCGGACTAGAGCAGTACTTC. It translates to CASTKLGLEQYF.

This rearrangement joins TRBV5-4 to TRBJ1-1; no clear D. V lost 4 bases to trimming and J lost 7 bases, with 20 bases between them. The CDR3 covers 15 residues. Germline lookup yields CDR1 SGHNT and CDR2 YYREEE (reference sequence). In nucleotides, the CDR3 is TGTGCCAGCAGCCGAGTCGGGGAACAGACCTTTGAAGCTTTCTTT. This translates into CASSRVGEQTFEAFF.

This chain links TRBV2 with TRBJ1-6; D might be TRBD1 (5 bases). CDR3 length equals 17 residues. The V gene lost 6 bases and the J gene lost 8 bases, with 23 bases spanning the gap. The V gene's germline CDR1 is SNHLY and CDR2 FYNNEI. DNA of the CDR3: TGTGCCAGCAGCCCATCTTTCGCTGGGGACGGGGATTCACCCCTCCACTTT. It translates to CASSPSFAGDGDSPLHF.

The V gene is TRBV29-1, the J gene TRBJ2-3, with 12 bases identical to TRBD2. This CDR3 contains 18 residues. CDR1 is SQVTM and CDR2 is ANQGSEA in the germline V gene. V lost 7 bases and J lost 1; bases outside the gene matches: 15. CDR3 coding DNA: TGCAGCGGTACCCGGAGGACTAGCGGGGTAATAGGCACAGATACGCAGTATTTT. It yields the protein CSGTRRTSGVIGTDTQYF.

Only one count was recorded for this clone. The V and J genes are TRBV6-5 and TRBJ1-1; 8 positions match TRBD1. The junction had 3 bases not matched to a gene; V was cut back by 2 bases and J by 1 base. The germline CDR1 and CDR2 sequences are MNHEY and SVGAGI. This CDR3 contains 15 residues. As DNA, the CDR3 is TGTGCCAGCAGTTACCGAACAGGGGGGAACACTGAAGCTTTCTTT. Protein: CASSYRTGGNTEAFF.

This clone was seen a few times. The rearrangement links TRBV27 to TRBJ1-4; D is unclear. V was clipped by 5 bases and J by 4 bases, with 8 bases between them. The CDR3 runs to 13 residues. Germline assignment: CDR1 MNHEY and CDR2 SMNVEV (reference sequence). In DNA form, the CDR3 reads TGTGCCAGCAGTGCGCGGAGTAATGAAAAACTGTTTTTT. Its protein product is CASSARSNEKLFF.

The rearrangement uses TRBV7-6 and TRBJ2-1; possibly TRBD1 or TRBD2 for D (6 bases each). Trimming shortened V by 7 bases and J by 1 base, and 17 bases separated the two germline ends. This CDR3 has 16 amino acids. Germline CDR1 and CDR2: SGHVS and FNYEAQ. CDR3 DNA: TGTGCCAGCACGGGGGCCTTTGGGTTGTCCTACAATGAGCAGTTCTTC. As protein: CASTGAFGLSYNEQFF.

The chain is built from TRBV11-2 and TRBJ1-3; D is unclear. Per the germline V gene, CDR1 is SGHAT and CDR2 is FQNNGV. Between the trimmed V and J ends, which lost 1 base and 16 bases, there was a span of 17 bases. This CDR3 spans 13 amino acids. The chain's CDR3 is CASSLVTSPAGYF. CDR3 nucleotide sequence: TGTGCCAGCAGCTTAGTCACAAGTCCCGCTGGGTATTTT.

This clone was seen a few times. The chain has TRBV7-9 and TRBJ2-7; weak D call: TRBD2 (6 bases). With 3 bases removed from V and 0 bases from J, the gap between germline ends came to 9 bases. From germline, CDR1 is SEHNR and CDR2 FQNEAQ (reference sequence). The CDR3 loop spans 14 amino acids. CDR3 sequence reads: CASSFGGTSYEQYF. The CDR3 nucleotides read TGTGCCAGCAGCTTCGGGGGTACCTCCTACGAGCAGTACTTC.

CDR3 sequence: CASSLSGGASTDTQYF. The CDR3 DNA is TGTGCCAGCAGCTTAAGTGGGGGGGCTAGCACAGATACGCAGTATTTT. The V and J genes are TRBV7-3 and TRBJ2-3, with D perhaps TRBD2 (7 bases). The CDR3 covers 16 residues. The germline V and J ends were trimmed by 1 base and 0 bases, with 11 bases remaining between them. Germline V CDR1 and CDR2: SGHTA, FQGTGA.

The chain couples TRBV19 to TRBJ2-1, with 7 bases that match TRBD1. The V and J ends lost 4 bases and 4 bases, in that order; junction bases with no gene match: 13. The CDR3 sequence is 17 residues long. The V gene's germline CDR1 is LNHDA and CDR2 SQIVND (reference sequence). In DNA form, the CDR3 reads TGTGCCAGTAGTAGAGGGGGCCGGGCCGCTCCTTACAATGAGCAGTTCTTC. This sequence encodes CASSRGGRAAPYNEQFF.

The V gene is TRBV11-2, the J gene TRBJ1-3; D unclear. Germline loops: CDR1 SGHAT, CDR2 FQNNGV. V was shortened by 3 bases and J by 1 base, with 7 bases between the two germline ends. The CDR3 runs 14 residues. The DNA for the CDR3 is TGTGCCAGCAGCTTTATGCATTCTGGAAACACCATATATTTT. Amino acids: CASSFMHSGNTIYF. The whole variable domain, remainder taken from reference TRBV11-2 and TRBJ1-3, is EAGVAQSPRYKIIEKRQSVAFWCNPISGHATLYWYQQILGQGPKLLIQFQNNGVVDDSQLPKDRFSAERLKGVDSTLKIQPAKLEDSAVYLCASSFMHSGNTIYFGEGSWLTVV.

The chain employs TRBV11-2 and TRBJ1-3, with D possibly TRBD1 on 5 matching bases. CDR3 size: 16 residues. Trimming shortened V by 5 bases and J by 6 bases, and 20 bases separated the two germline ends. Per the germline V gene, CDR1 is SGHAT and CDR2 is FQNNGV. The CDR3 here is CASSLQTGAPSNTIYF. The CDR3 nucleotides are TGTGCCAGCAGCCTCCAAACCGGGGCTCCGTCAAACACCATATATTTT.

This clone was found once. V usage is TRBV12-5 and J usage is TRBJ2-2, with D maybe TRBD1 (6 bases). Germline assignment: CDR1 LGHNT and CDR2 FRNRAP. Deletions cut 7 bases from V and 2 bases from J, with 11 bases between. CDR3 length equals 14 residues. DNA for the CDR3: TGTGCTAGTGCCAGAGGGGGTAACACCGGGGAGCTGTTTTTT. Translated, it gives CASARGGNTGELFF.

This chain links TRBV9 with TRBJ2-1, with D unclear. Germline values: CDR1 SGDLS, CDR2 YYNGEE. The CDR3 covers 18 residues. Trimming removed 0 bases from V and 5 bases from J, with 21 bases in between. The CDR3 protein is CASSVAPSAQNRHNEQFF. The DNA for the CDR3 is TGTGCCAGCAGCGTAGCCCCATCAGCACAAAACCGCCACAATGAGCAGTTCTTC. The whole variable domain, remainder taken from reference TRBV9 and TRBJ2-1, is DSGVTQTPKHLITATGQRVTLRCSPRSGDLSVYWYQQSLDQGLQFLIQYYNGEERAKGNILERFSAQQFPDLHSELNLSSLELGDSALYFCASSVAPSAQNRHNEQFFGPGTRLTVL.

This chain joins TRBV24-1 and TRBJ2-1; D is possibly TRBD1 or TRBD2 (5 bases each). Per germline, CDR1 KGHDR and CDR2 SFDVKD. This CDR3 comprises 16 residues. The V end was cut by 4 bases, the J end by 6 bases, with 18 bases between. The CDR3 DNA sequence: TGTGCCACCAGTGAACCCGACCCGGGACCGATCAATGAGCAGTTCTTC. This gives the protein CATSEPDPGPINEQFF.

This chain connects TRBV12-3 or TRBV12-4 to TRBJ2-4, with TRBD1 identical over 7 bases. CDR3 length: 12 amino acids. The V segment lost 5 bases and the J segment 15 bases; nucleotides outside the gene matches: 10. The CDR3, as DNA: TGTGCCAGCAGTCCGAATGACAGGGACCGGTACTTC. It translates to CASSPNDRDRYF.

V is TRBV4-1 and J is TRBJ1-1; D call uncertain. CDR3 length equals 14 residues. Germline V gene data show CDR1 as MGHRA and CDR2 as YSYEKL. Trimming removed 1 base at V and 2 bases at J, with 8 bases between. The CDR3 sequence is CASSQGEGNTEAFF. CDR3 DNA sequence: TGCGCCAGCAGCCAAGGCGAGGGCAACACTGAAGCTTTCTTT.

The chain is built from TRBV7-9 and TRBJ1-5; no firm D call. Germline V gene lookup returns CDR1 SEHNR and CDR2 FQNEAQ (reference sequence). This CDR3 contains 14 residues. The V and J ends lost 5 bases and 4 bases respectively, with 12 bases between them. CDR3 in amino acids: CASSPGRINQPQHF. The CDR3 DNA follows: TGTGCCAGCAGCCCCGGCCGGATAAATCAGCCCCAGCATTTT.

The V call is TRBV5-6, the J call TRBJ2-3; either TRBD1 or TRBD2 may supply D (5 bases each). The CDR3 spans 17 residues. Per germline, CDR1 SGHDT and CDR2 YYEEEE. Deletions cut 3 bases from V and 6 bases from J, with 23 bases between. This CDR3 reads CASSSPGTLNKLDTQYF. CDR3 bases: TGTGCCAGCAGCTCCCCAGGGACGCTAAACAAGTTGGATACGCAGTATTTT.

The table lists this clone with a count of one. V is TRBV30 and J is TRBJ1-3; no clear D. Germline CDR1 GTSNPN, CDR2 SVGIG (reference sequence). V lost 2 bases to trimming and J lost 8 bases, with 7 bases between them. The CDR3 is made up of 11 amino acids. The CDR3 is CAWSTWDTIYF. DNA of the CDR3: TGTGCCTGGAGTACATGGGACACCATATATTTT.